Each of the 25 T cell receptor beta chains below was sequenced from the same sample in a study of PD-L1 blockade in urothelial cancer (TCRdb year 2017). The method was the immunoSEQ multiplex PCR assay. The immuneACCESS repertoire file appears here via TCRdb, limited to in-frame rearrangements. These files lack a portion of the clones; in checked studies, under half of the deficit traces to unresolved V genes, and the cause of the others is not known. The table for this sample lists around 110,000 clones; more than 85% of them were counted only once. The ten largest clonotypes hold 1.5% to 2% of the sample. The time point label here, explained by the study, means: peripheral blood 6 weeks after treatment start. The sample consisted of PBMCs, taken around atezolizumab (anti-PD-L1) treatment. Receptor source: a man aged 60-69 years with urothelial cancer.

The CDR3 protein is CASSYSTGFNYGYTF. The CDR3 DNA is TGTGCCAGCAGTTACTCGACGGGATTTAACTATGGCTACACCTTC. This chain joins TRBV6-5 and TRBJ1-2; no clear D. CDR1 is MNHEY and CDR2 is SVGAGI in the germline V gene. This CDR3 contains 15 residues. The germline V and J ends were trimmed by 0 bases and 1 base, with 9 bases remaining between them.

The CDR3: CASSQYYRQGNYEQYF. CDR3 DNA sequence: TGCGCCAGCAGCCAGTATTATAGACAGGGGAACTACGAGCAGTACTTC. This chain links TRBV4-1 with TRBJ2-7; 8 bases agree with TRBD1. The CDR3 is made up of 16 amino acids. CDR1 is MGHRA and CDR2 is YSYEKL in the germline V gene. V lost 3 bases, J lost 3 bases, and 10 bases stayed unmatched.

Written as DNA, the CDR3 is TGTGCCAGCAGCTTAAATCAGGGTCAGCCCCAGCATTTT. Protein sequence: CASSLNQGQPQHF. The gene calls are TRBV7-9 and TRBJ1-5; TRBD1 is a possible D gene (5 bases). The CDR3 runs 13 residues. Per the germline V gene, CDR1 is SEHNR and CDR2 is FQNEAQ (reference sequence). Trimming removed 2 bases from V and 6 bases from J, with 8 bases in between.

CDR3 nucleotides: TGTGCCTGGAGTGTATTTACTACTAACTATGGCTACACCTTC. Protein: CAWSVFTTNYGYTF. The chain uses TRBV30 and TRBJ1-2; no definite D call. Germline CDR1 is GTSNPN and CDR2 is SVGIG (reference sequence). Trimming left V 0 bases short and J 0 bases short, with 8 bases between. The CDR3 is 14 amino acids.

The CDR3 region has the DNA TGTGCCAGCTCACCCCCAACCGGCAGCGCACCTTACGAGCAGTACTTC. Protein sequence: CASSPPTGSAPYEQYF. This rearrangement joins TRBV18 to TRBJ2-7; no definite D call. There are 16 residues in the CDR3. The germline CDR1 and CDR2 sequences are KGHSH and LQKENI. V was cut by 3 bases and J by 4 bases, with 19 bases left in between. Together with reference TRBV18 and TRBJ2-7, the CDR3 gives the full variable domain: NAGVMQNPRHLVRRRGQEARLRCSPMKGHSHVYWYRQLPEEGLKFMVYLQKENIIDESGMPKERFSAEFPKEGPSILRIQQVVRGDSAAYFCASSPPTGSAPYEQYFGPGTRLTVT.

CDR3 nucleotides: TGTGCCAGCAGCTCCGGGTCACAAGAGACCCAGTACTTC. It yields the protein CASSSGSQETQYF. The genes are TRBV5-4 and TRBJ2-5; D remains ambiguous. The length of the CDR3 is 13 residues. Trimming left V 3 bases short and J 2 bases short, with 8 bases between. In germline, CDR1 is SGHNT, CDR2 YYREEE (reference sequence).

The chain has TRBV6-4 and TRBJ1-1, with 9 bases aligning to TRBD1. Per the germline V gene, CDR1 is MRHNA and CDR2 is SNTAGT. J lost 1 base, V lost 7 bases, and 4 bases had no gene match. The CDR3 runs 14 residues. CDR3 protein: CASKPGQGNTEAFF. The CDR3 DNA is TGTGCCAGCAAGCCGGGACAGGGGAACACTGAAGCTTTCTTT.

The J gene is TRBJ1-6, the V gene TRBV4-3; 7 nucleotides align to TRBD1. CDR1 and CDR2 (germline): LGHNA, YSLEER. This CDR3 has 16 residues. V was pared by 5 bases and J by 6 bases, with 10 bases of the junction left unmatched. In DNA form, the CDR3 reads TGCGCCAGCAGCAGGGGTCCGGGACAGTTTAATTCACCCCTCCACTTT. This encodes CASSRGPGQFNSPLHF.

The rearrangement joins TRBV5-1 to TRBJ1-3; D call uncertain. The CDR3 sequence is 18 residues long. The germline CDR1 and CDR2 sequences are SGHRS and YFSETQ. With 0 bases removed from V and 0 bases from J, the gap between germline ends came to 16 bases. This CDR3 reads CASSLAFPGAVSGNTIYF. CDR3 nucleotide sequence: TGCGCCAGCAGCTTGGCCTTCCCGGGAGCCGTCTCTGGAAACACCATATATTTT.

This clone was seen only once. The chain couples TRBV27 to TRBJ2-3; 10 nucleotides align to TRBD2. V lost 1 base, J lost 5 bases, and 0 bases stayed unmatched. The CDR3 loop spans 14 amino acids. The germline gives CDR1 MNHEY, CDR2 SMNVEV (reference sequence). The CDR3: CASSLWTSGDTQYF. The CDR3 DNA sequence: TGTGCCAGCAGTTTATGGACTAGCGGAGATACGCAGTATTTT.

Only one count was recorded for this clone. The chain's CDR3 is CASSLLSGTPRTGELFF. The CDR3 DNA sequence: TGTGCCAGCAGTTTACTTAGCGGGACCCCACGGACCGGGGAGCTGTTTTTT. The chain recombines TRBV28 with TRBJ2-2; 8 bases map to TRBD2. Germline V gene data show CDR1 as MDHEN and CDR2 as SYDVKM. V was pared by 2 bases and J by 5 bases, with 10 bases of the junction left unmatched. The CDR3 length is 17 residues.

V usage is TRBV6-5 and J usage is TRBJ1-6, with D hard to call. Deletions cut 8 bases from V and 1 base from J, with 9 bases between. The CDR3 sequence is 14 residues long. Germline V lookup: CDR1 MNHEY, CDR2 SVGAGI. The CDR3 coding sequence is TGTGCCAGCTATACGGGGTCCTATAATTCACCCCTCCACTTT. Protein sequence: CASYTGSYNSPLHF.

The genes are TRBV14 and TRBJ1-1, with D unclear. Trimming stripped 2 bases from V and 9 bases from J, with 22 bases between. This CDR3 comprises 16 residues. Germline V CDR1 and CDR2: SGHDN, FVKESK. Here the CDR3 DNA reads TGTGCCAGCAGCCAAAAACCCGACCCTCTTCGAGGCAAAGCTTTCTTT. Its translation is CASSQKPDPLRGKAFF.

The chain links TRBV29-1 to TRBJ2-2; 7 nucleotides line up with TRBD1. This CDR3 region has 14 residues. J was trimmed by 0 bases and V by 7 bases; bases with no gene match: 5. Germline-derived CDR1 and CDR2 are SQVTM and ANQGSEA. The CDR3 loop reads CSASGQPNTGELFF. CDR3 sequence (DNA): TGCAGCGCCTCGGGACAGCCGAACACCGGGGAGCTGTTTTTT.

This chain joins TRBV7-3 and TRBJ1-2; perhaps TRBD1 as D (5 bases). The CDR3 covers 16 residues. Germline V gene data show CDR1 as SGHTA and CDR2 as FQGTGA. Deletions cut 1 base from V and 8 bases from J, with 20 bases between. The chain's CDR3 is CASSLMGGVAKEGYTF. CDR3 sequence (DNA): TGTGCCAGCAGCTTAATGGGGGGGGTCGCCAAAGAGGGCTACACCTTC.

The chain links TRBV4-2 to TRBJ1-3; 7 bases are a match to TRBD1. V gave up 5 bases and J gave up 0 bases; unmatched junction bases: 13. This CDR3 is 18 amino acids long. CDR1 is LGHNA, CDR2 YNFKEQ, per germline. CDR3 amino acids: CASSARDSILNSGNTIYF. CDR3 DNA: TGTGCCAGCAGCGCGAGGGACAGTATACTAAACTCTGGAAACACCATATATTTT.

The chain recombines TRBV5-6 with TRBJ1-5; D is ambiguous. Germline V gene data show CDR1 as SGHDT and CDR2 as YYEEEE. The CDR3 totals 14 residues. V gave up 3 bases and J gave up 1 base, with 8 bases separating them. The CDR3 DNA reads TGTGCCAGCAGCTCAACAACCAGCAATCAGCCCCAGCATTTT. This codes for CASSSTTSNQPQHF. The variable domain in full, with the rest retrieved from reference TRBV5-6 and TRBJ1-5, is DAGVTQSPTHLIKTRGQQVTLRCSPKSGHDTVSWYQQALGQGPQFIFQYYEEEERQRGNFPDRFSGHQFPNYSSELNVNALLLGDSALYLCASSSTTSNQPQHFGDGTRLSIL.

This chain joins TRBV4-1 and TRBJ2-2; perhaps TRBD1 as D (6 bases). The V end was cut by 0 bases, the J end by 6 bases, with 8 bases between. The CDR3 runs 14 residues. CDR1 and CDR2 from the germline V gene are MGHRA and YSYEKL. CDR3 coding DNA: TGCGCCAGCAGCCAAGACAGGGGCGCCGGGGAGCTGTTTTTT. Its translation is CASSQDRGAGELFF.

The chain links TRBV18 to TRBJ1-1; 7 bases fit TRBD1. Germline V gene lookup returns CDR1 KGHSH and CDR2 LQKENI. The CDR3 runs 17 residues. The trim removed 1 base at V and 5 bases at J, leaving 13 bases unmatched. The CDR3 spells CASSPLNSGQVSTEAFF. Here the CDR3 DNA reads TGTGCCAGCTCACCACTTAATTCAGGACAGGTGTCGACTGAAGCTTTCTTT.

This clone has just a few counts. This sequence joins TRBV28 and TRBJ2-7; TRBD2 matches at 10 bases. Germline CDR1 reads MDHEN; CDR2 reads SYDVKM. With V trimmed by 4 bases and J by 6 bases, 3 bases remained unmatched. The CDR3 covers 13 residues. The DNA of the CDR3 is TGTGCCAGCAGTTACGGGACTAGCGTCGAGCAGTACTTC. Protein sequence: CASSYGTSVEQYF.

The chain recombines TRBV12-2 with TRBJ2-7; the D call TRBD2 from the table was never checked on the DNA. TRBV12-2 is assigned pseudogene status. There are 14 residues in the CDR3. The CDR3 DNA is TGTGCAAGTCGCTTAGTATTTCGAAAGCCCGAGCAGTACTTC. Its protein product is CASRLVFRKPEQYF.

The chain joins TRBV28 to TRBJ2-7; TRBD1 might be the D (6 bases). V lost 5 bases and J lost 2, with 16 bases in between. Germline assignment: CDR1 MDHEN and CDR2 SYDVKM. This CDR3 contains 15 residues. The CDR3 protein is CASSVGTPLTYEQYF. The CDR3 DNA is TGTGCCAGCAGTGTTGGGACACCCCTCACCTACGAGCAGTACTTC.

This clone has just one count. V usage is TRBV7-2 and J usage is TRBJ2-7; 7 bases line up with TRBD2. CDR1 SGHTA and CDR2 FQGNSA come from the germline V gene. V was pared by 5 bases and J by 2 bases, with 12 bases of the junction left unmatched. The CDR3 is 16 residues long. CDR3 protein: CASSPYSGDPAYEQYF. The DNA for the CDR3 is TGTGCCAGCAGCCCATACAGCGGGGATCCCGCCTACGAGCAGTACTTC.

The J gene is TRBJ2-3, the V gene TRBV10-1, with TRBD2 matching over 15 bases. This CDR3 is built from 18 residues. Germline V gene lookup returns CDR1 WNHNN and CDR2 SYGVQD (reference sequence). After removal of 6 bases from V and 2 bases from J, the junction contained 9 bases not matched to a gene. The CDR3 DNA reads as TGCGCCAGCAGCGGACTAGCGGGAGGGCCGAGGTTCACAGATACGCAGTATTTT. The encoded protein is CASSGLAGGPRFTDTQYF.

The gene calls are TRBV11-3 and TRBJ2-5, with D perhaps matching TRBD2 (5 bases). This CDR3 contains 14 residues. Trimming cost V 3 bases and J 4 bases, with 12 bases left between them. Germline V gene lookup returns CDR1 SGHNT and CDR2 YENEEA. CDR3: CASSFGRAVETQYF. CDR3 in DNA: TGTGCCAGCAGCTTCGGAAGAGCGGTAGAGACCCAGTACTTC.